The rows below give T cell receptor beta chains drawn from one sample of a study of OX40 agonist ivuxolimab in advanced cancers. Clones were read by immunoSEQ multiplex PCR, and TCRdb kept only the in-frame ones, dropping some. The sample shows tens of thousands of clones, 70% to 90% of them seen only once. The input for sequencing was CD4+ or CD8+ T cells sorted from blood, taken in a trial of the OX40 agonist ivuxolimab. The receptors originated from an adult with an advanced solid tumor such as melanoma, head and neck, liver or kidney cancer. Both conserved end residues are part of each CDR3. Each record gives: D gene, J gene, V gene, clone size, CDR3 DNA, CDR3 protein. A D gene is named only where the DNA matches it firmly. Rows may omit the clone size; those that give it use once, few, many or a size class.

d_call: NA; j_call: TRBJ1-3; v_call: TRBV28; clone_size: NA; cdr3_nt: TGTGCCAGCAGTTTACCCGGCAGGAAGAGTGGAAACACCATATATTTT; cdr3_aa: CASSLPGRKSGNTIYF
d_call: TRBD2; j_call: TRBJ2-1; v_call: TRBV11-2; clone_size: NA; cdr3_nt: TGTGCCAGCGTGGCTAGCGGGAGAACCAATGAGCAGTTCTTC; cdr3_aa: CASVASGRTNEQFF
d_call: NA; j_call: TRBJ1-1; v_call: TRBV27; clone_size: NA; cdr3_nt: TGTGCCAGCAGTCCCCGGTTTAACACTGAAGCTTTCTTT; cdr3_aa: CASSPRFNTEAFF
d_call: NA; j_call: TRBJ1-6; v_call: TRBV6-6; clone_size: NA; cdr3_nt: TGTGCCAGCAGTTACTCGATAGGGACAAATAATTCACCCCTCCACTTT; cdr3_aa: CASSYSIGTNNSPLHF
d_call: NA; j_call: TRBJ2-7; v_call: TRBV7-2; clone_size: NA; cdr3_nt: TGTGCCAGCAGATTGGGACATTCAGGGTACTTC; cdr3_aa: CASRLGHSGYF
d_call: TRBD2; j_call: TRBJ2-1; v_call: TRBV6-6; clone_size: NA; cdr3_nt: TGTGCCAGTAAGAGGACTAGCGGGAGTAATGAGCAGTTCTTC; cdr3_aa: CASKRTSGSNEQFF
d_call: NA; j_call: TRBJ1-2; v_call: TRBV30; clone_size: few; cdr3_nt: TGTGCCTGGAGTGTACTAGGACGGAACTATGGCTACACCTTC; cdr3_aa: CAWSVLGRNYGYTF
d_call: TRBD1; j_call: TRBJ1-2; v_call: TRBV5-6; clone_size: NA; cdr3_nt: TGTGCCAGCAGCTTTTGGACAGGGGATGGCTACACCTTC; cdr3_aa: CASSFWTGDGYTF
d_call: NA; j_call: TRBJ2-6; v_call: TRBV6-5; clone_size: NA; cdr3_nt: TGTGCCAGCAGCTTGGGACTCTCTGGGGCCAACGTCCTGACTTTC; cdr3_aa: CASSLGLSGANVLTF
d_call: NA; j_call: TRBJ2-3; v_call: TRBV11-3; clone_size: NA; cdr3_nt: TGTGCCAGCAGGTTGACTTCCACAGATACGCAGTATTTT; cdr3_aa: CASRLTSTDTQYF
d_call: NA; j_call: TRBJ2-3; v_call: TRBV10-3; clone_size: few; cdr3_nt: TGTGCCATCATGGTACGGGGCTTGGATACGCAGTATTTT; cdr3_aa: CAIMVRGLDTQYF
d_call: NA; j_call: TRBJ2-7; v_call: TRBV28; clone_size: NA; cdr3_nt: TGTGCCAGCAGCCAGCCGAGCTTTCCGGTCGAGCAGTACTTC; cdr3_aa: CASSQPSFPVEQYF
d_call: TRBD1; j_call: TRBJ2-1; v_call: TRBV18; clone_size: NA; cdr3_nt: TGTGCCAGCTCACCACCCGACAGGGCGTCCTACAATGAGCAGTTCTTC; cdr3_aa: CASSPPDRASYNEQFF
d_call: NA; j_call: TRBJ2-4; v_call: TRBV27; clone_size: NA; cdr3_nt: TGTGCCAGCAGTTTATTCTCTCCGGGGACGCTAGCCAAAAACATTCAGTACTTC; cdr3_aa: CASSLFSPGTLAKNIQYF
d_call: TRBD2; j_call: TRBJ2-1; v_call: TRBV9; clone_size: NA; cdr3_nt: TGTGCCAGCAGCGTAGGGCTAGCGGGATATTACAATGAGCAGTTCTTC; cdr3_aa: CASSVGLAGYYNEQFF
d_call: NA; j_call: TRBJ2-7; v_call: TRBV18; clone_size: NA; cdr3_nt: TGTGCCAGCTCACCACCGTTTTTTCCACCATTCTACGAGCAGTACTTC; cdr3_aa: CASSPPFFPPFYEQYF
d_call: NA; j_call: TRBJ1-2; v_call: TRBV5-4; clone_size: NA; cdr3_nt: TGTGCCAGCAGCTGGGACGGGCCGGGTGGCTACACCTTC; cdr3_aa: CASSWDGPGGYTF
d_call: NA; j_call: TRBJ2-3; v_call: TRBV27; clone_size: NA; cdr3_nt: TGTGCCAGCAGTCTCCTTGTGGGAGATACGCAGTATTTT; cdr3_aa: CASSLLVGDTQYF
d_call: NA; j_call: TRBJ1-2; v_call: TRBV15; clone_size: NA; cdr3_nt: TGTGCCACCAGCAGTACTGGCTGGATTGGTGGCTACACCTTC; cdr3_aa: CATSSTGWIGGYTF
d_call: NA; j_call: TRBJ2-1; v_call: TRBV2; clone_size: NA; cdr3_nt: TGTGCCAGCAGCGCTGACGGGTTAAGCTCCTACAATGAGCAGTTCTTC; cdr3_aa: CASSADGLSSYNEQFF
d_call: NA; j_call: TRBJ1-5; v_call: TRBV7-2; clone_size: NA; cdr3_nt: TGTGCCAGCAGCTTACGGAACAGCGGGCAGCCCCAGCATTTT; cdr3_aa: CASSLRNSGQPQHF
d_call: TRBD1; j_call: TRBJ2-1; v_call: TRBV7-9; clone_size: NA; cdr3_nt: TGTGCCAGCAGTCCCGGACAGGGGGCGATAAATGAGCAGTTCTTC; cdr3_aa: CASSPGQGAINEQFF
d_call: TRBD2; j_call: TRBJ2-6; v_call: TRBV11-2; clone_size: NA; cdr3_nt: TGTGCCAGCAGCTTGGATACGGGGGGACCTGGGGCCAACGTCCTGACTTTC; cdr3_aa: CASSLDTGGPGANVLTF
d_call: NA; j_call: TRBJ1-4; v_call: TRBV7-2; clone_size: NA; cdr3_nt: TGTGCCAGCAGCGTTAAGGGGAGGAAACTGTTTTTT; cdr3_aa: CASSVKGRKLFF
d_call: NA; j_call: TRBJ1-3; v_call: TRBV4-2; clone_size: once; cdr3_nt: TGTGCCAGCACCTACGACAGCGGAAACACCATATATTTT; cdr3_aa: CASTYDSGNTIYF
d_call: TRBD1; j_call: TRBJ2-2; v_call: TRBV7-2; clone_size: NA; cdr3_nt: TGTGCCAGCAGCCTAACCCGGGACAGAGGCCTGTTTTTT; cdr3_aa: CASSLTRDRGLFF
d_call: NA; j_call: TRBJ1-1; v_call: TRBV7-9; clone_size: NA; cdr3_nt: TGTGCCAGCAGCTTAGGCCAGGGGTGGAACACTGAAGCTTTCTTT; cdr3_aa: CASSLGQGWNTEAFF
d_call: NA; j_call: TRBJ1-1; v_call: TRBV7-2; clone_size: NA; cdr3_nt: TGTGCCAGCAGCCCCCTCCGAAGTGTCCCTGAAGCTTTCTTT; cdr3_aa: CASSPLRSVPEAFF
d_call: NA; j_call: TRBJ1-1; v_call: TRBV10-3; clone_size: NA; cdr3_nt: TGTGCCATCAGCAACCGGGACGCCCGAGCTGAAGCTTTCTTT; cdr3_aa: CAISNRDARAEAFF
d_call: NA; j_call: TRBJ1-2; v_call: TRBV4-2; clone_size: NA; cdr3_nt: TGTGCCAGCAGCCAAGTATTAGGAGACAACTATGGCTACACCTTC; cdr3_aa: CASSQVLGDNYGYTF